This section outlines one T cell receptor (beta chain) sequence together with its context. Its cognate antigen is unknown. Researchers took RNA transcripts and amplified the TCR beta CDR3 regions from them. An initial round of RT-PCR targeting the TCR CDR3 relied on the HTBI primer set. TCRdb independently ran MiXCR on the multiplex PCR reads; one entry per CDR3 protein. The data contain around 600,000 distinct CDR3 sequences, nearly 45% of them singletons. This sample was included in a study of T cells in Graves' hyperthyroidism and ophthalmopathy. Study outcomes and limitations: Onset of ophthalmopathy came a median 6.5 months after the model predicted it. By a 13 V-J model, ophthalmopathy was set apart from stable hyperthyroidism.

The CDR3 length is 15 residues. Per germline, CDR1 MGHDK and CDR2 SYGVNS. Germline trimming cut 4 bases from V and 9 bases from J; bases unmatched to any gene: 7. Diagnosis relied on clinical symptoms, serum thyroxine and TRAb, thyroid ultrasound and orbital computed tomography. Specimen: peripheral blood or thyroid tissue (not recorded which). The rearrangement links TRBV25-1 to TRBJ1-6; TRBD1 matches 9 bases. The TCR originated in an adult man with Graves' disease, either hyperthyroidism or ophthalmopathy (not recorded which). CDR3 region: CASSANPDRGSPLHF. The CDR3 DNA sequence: TGTGCCAGCAGTGCCAACCCGGACAGGGGTTCACCCCTCCACTTT.